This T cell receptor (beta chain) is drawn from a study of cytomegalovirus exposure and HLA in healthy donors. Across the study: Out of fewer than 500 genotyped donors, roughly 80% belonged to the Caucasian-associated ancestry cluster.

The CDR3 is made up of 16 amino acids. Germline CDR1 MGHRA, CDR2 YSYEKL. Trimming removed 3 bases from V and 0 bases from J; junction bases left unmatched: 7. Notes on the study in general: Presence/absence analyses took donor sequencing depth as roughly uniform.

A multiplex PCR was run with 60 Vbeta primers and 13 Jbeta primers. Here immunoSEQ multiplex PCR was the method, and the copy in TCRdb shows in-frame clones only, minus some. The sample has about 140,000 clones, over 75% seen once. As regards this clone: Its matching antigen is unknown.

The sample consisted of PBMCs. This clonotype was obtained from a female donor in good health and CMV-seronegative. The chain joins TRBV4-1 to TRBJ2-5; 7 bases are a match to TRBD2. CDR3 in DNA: TGCGCCAGCAGCCAGGGGGGGAATCAGTACCAAGAGACCCAGTACTTC. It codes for CASSQGGNQYQETQYF.